This T cell receptor (beta chain) was sequenced during a study of cytomegalovirus exposure and HLA in healthy donors (dated by TCRdb to 2015 to 2018). General notes on the study: According to a later analysis, one platform produced both the 110 or so validation repertoires and the 666 repertoires of the first cohort. The study aimed to test whether cataloging public T cell receptors could reveal signatures of past pathogen exposure. To predict cytomegalovirus infection status, the study brought together high-throughput TCR immunosequencing, statistical association of individual TCRs with disease status, and machine learning. A separate validation cohort of roughly 110 different subjects was used in addition to the approximately 670-subject first cohort.

From the germline V gene, CDR1 is LGHNA and CDR2 is YSLEER. The CDR3 runs 17 residues from the cysteine to the phenylalanine. The only DNA kept is the CDR3, 51 bases in frame from the first base. Trimmed from V: 1 base; trimmed from J: 2 bases; junction bases lacking a gene match: 9. Separate from the roughly 700-subject first cohort, the validation cohort of some 130 subjects was the group to which the donors belonged. A remark on this clone: It lacks a known antigen. Base quality data are lacking; no much larger clone is found one base away.

Library preparation was by the immunoSEQ multiplex PCR assay. On the authors' methods: To diagnose cytomegalovirus status from the catalog of TCR beta chain sequences, a statistical classification framework was built. TCRdb stores this immuneACCESS table with in-frame sequences only. Part of the clones is absent; in the studies checked, under half of the shortfall reflects unresolved V genes, and no reason is known for the rest. The DNA was the basis for D and trimming; V, J and clone size are from that table. Counted in this sample were around 130,000 clones; roughly 89% of them appeared once. The ten largest make up about 3.7% of the sample. General findings and caveats noted by the study authors: A later analysis had no HLA typing for the validation cohort, so co-occurrence there was scored across all 130 or so repertoires. The authors suggested that the approach could potentially be extended to other disease states and immunological phenotypes. While some public TCRs were present in many individuals, most TCR sequences turned up only very rarely across donors. Of the cluster scores, 94% were above 0 in a later analysis, which found that TCRs clustered in the first cohort also tended to co-occur in the 95 to 150 validation repertoires. In vitro tests confirmed that a few of the cytomegalovirus-associated TCR beta chains recognize cytomegalovirus antigens. The study gave a list of 150 to 200 TCR beta chains associated with cytomegalovirus. In both the original and validation cohorts, the classifier was reported to diagnose cytomegalovirus status with high specificity and sensitivity.

The sequence derives from a man aged 25-45 years in good health and CMV-seronegative. The V and J segments used are TRBV4-3 and TRBJ2-3; 7 of the junction bases match TRBD1. The sequenced sample consisted of PBMCs. The base sequence is TGCGCCAGCAGCCAAGGGATAGGACAGGCAACCACAGATACGCAGTATTTT. Its protein reads: CASSQGIGQATTDTQYF.